This T cell receptor (beta chain) was identified during a study of Graves' ophthalmopathy and Graves' hyperthyroidism. About the research overall: Investigators collected peripheral blood at initial diagnosis, before any treatment was given.

Other autoimmune diseases, uncontrolled infections, pregnancy and lactation each led to patient exclusion. Study-wide findings and caveats: Most thyroid clonotypes expanded beyond 0.001 frequency were also found in blood.

This clonotype was seen a few times. Its cognate antigen is unknown. The germline gives CDR1 DFQATT, CDR2 SNEGSKA (reference sequence). V was cut by 4 bases and J by 3 bases, with 16 bases left in between. CDR3 length: 15 residues. For repertoire sequencing, the TCR beta CDR3 regions were amplified from RNA transcripts. Following a first-round RT-PCR that used HTBI primers, a second-round multiplex PCR was carried out. Via MiXCR, TCRdb re-called the multiplex PCR reads, giving one row per CDR3 protein. Of almost 750,000 distinct CDR3 sequences listed, 35% to 50% are singletons. The sequenced sample consisted of peripheral blood. The gene calls are TRBV20-1 and TRBJ1-5; D perhaps matches TRBD1 (6 bases). The TCR was taken from an adult man with Graves' ophthalmopathy. CDR3 DNA sequence: TGCAGTGCTATGACCACGACAGGCGACAATCAGCCCCAGCATTTT. It codes for CSAMTTTGDNQPQHF.